This T cell receptor beta chain was sequenced during a study of sequential checkpoint blockade in melanoma. Study-level background: TCRβ was sequenced from DNA of approximately 92 pretreatment tumors. After nivolumab or ipilimumab alone, around 20 patients had week-13 rebiopsies.

As for this clone: As yet, its antigen is unknown.

Treatment given: randomized to nivolumab then ipilimumab (arm A) or the reverse (arm B). Clones were read by immunoSEQ multiplex PCR, and TCRdb kept only the in-frame ones, dropping some. The sample holds about 20,000 clones, roughly two thirds seen once. Looked up from germline, CDR1 is MNHGY and CDR2 is SAAAGT. Losses at the gene ends were 5 bases for V and 8 bases for J; bases not matched to a gene: 10. CDR3 length: 15 residues. Study findings and constraints: Clinical benefit was about 30 times likelier when tumor T-cell fraction and clonality increased.

This clonotype was sampled from a human donor with melanoma. The chain employs TRBV6-8 and TRBJ1-4; TRBD1 matches at 8 bases. The sequences come from tumor tissue (inferred from file names), collected from a patient given nivolumab and ipilimumab in sequence. CDR3: CASSAPGGGREKLFF. As DNA, the CDR3 is TGTGCCAGCAGTGCCCCAGGGGGCGGAAGGGAAAAACTGTTTTTT.